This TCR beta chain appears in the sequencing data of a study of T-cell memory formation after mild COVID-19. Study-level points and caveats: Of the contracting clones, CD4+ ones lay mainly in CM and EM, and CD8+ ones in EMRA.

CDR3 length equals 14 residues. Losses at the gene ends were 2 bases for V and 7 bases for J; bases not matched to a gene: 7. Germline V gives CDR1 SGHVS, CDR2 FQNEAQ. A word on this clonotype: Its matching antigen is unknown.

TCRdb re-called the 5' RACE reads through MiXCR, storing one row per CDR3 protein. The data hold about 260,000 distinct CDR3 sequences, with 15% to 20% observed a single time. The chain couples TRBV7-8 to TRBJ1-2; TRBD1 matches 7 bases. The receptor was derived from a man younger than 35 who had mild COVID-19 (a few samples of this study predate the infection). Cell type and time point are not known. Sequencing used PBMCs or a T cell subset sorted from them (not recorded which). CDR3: CASSLNGGGSGYTF. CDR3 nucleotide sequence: TGTGCCAGCAGCTTAAATGGAGGGGGCAGTGGCTACACCTTC. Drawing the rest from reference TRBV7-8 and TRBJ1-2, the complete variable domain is GAGVSQSPRYKVAKRGQDVALRCDPISGHVSLFWYQQALGQGPEFLTYFQNEAQLDKSGLPSDRFFAERPEGSVSTLKIQRTQQEDSAVYLCASSLNGGGSGYTFGSGTRLTVV.